Detailed here is one T cell receptor (beta chain). The antigen is undetermined. The data are from a study of OX40 agonist ivuxolimab in advanced cancers. Findings of the study overall: Some patients who did not respond also had low normalized T-cell clonal expansion.

Repertoires were generated with immunoSEQ multiplex PCR, while TCRdb's copy carries only in-frame clones and drops some. The sample lists about 68,000 clones; 85% to 90% were seen once. The V and J ends lost 5 bases and 0 bases respectively, with 9 bases between them. Looked up from germline, CDR1 is SGHKS and CDR2 is YYEKEE (reference sequence). CDR3 length equals 14 residues. The V and J genes are TRBV5-5 and TRBJ1-3; D not resolved. The sequencing here drew on CD4+ or CD8+ T cells sorted from blood, taken in a trial of the OX40 agonist ivuxolimab. This receptor was obtained from an adult with an advanced solid tumor such as melanoma, head and neck, liver or kidney cancer. CDR3 in amino acids: CASRGLISGNTIYF. The CDR3 region has the DNA TGTGCCAGCAGAGGACTGATCTCTGGAAACACCATATATTTT.